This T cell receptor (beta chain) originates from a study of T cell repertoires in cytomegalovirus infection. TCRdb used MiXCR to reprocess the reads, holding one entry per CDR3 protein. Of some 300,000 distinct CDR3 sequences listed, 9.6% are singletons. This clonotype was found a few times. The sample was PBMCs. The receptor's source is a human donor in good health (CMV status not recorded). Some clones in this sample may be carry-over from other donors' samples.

Written as DNA, the CDR3 is TGTGCCAGCCAGTTGGGGGGGATGAACACTGAAGCTTTCTTT. This codes for CASQLGGMNTEAFF. This chain connects TRBV2 to TRBJ1-1; D may be TRBD1 (5 bases). Germline assignment: CDR1 SNHLY and CDR2 FYNNEI. The CDR3 contains 14 residues. Trimming removed 8 bases from V and 0 bases from J, with 13 bases in between.